The 9 T cell receptor beta chains listed next were all sequenced from one sample in a study of cytomegalovirus exposure and HLA in healthy donors. With 60 Vbeta and 13 Jbeta primers, the PCR was carried out. Sequenced by immunoSEQ multiplex PCR; TCRdb stores in-frame clones only, minus some. The sample holds a few hundred thousand clones, around 90% seen once. Sequencing input: PBMCs. The origin of the receptors is a girl aged 2 to 9 in good health and CMV-seronegative.

V gene TRBV19 combines with J gene TRBJ2-2, with 9 bases that match TRBD1. V lost 7 bases, J lost 4 bases, and 10 bases stayed unmatched. CDR1 and CDR2 (germline): LNHDA, SQIVND (reference sequence). The CDR3 extends over 16 amino acids. The CDR3 sequence: CASMGRTGDSTGELFF. CDR3 DNA: TGTGCCAGTATGGGGAGGACAGGGGATAGCACCGGGGAGCTGTTTTTT.

This clone was recorded only once. The J gene is TRBJ1-2, the V gene TRBV11-2; no clear D gene. The CDR3 is 15 residues long. In germline, CDR1 is SGHAT, CDR2 FQNNGV. V was shortened by 1 base and J by 1 base, with 10 bases between the two germline ends. The CDR3 loop reads CASSLGIGSNYGYTF. For the CDR3, the DNA is TGTGCCAGCAGCTTAGGAATCGGGAGTAACTATGGCTACACCTTC.

The CDR3 here is CSVRRTGDYEQYF. The CDR3, as DNA: TGCAGCGTCCGGAGGACAGGAGACTACGAGCAGTACTTC. The gene calls are TRBV29-1 and TRBJ2-7; 7 positions agree with TRBD1. Germline trimming cut 6 bases from V and 3 bases from J; bases unmatched to any gene: 8. Germline V lookup: CDR1 SQVTM, CDR2 ANQGSEA. The length of the CDR3 is 13 residues.

CDR3: CAWTAGGGANVLTF. Here the CDR3 DNA reads TGTGCCTGGACAGCGGGTGGTGGGGCCAACGTCCTGACTTTC. This rearrangement joins TRBV30 to TRBJ2-6; TRBD2 is a possible D gene (6 bases). The V gene lost 4 bases and the J gene lost 3 bases, with 10 bases spanning the gap. Germline V gene lookup returns CDR1 GTSNPN and CDR2 SVGIG (reference sequence). The CDR3 length is 14 residues.

The CDR3 DNA follows: TGTGCCAGCAGAGACAGGGAATATTTT. Amino acid sequence: CASRDREYF. This chain links TRBV2 with TRBJ2-3; TRBD1 agrees at 7 bases. This CDR3 region has 9 residues. CDR1 SNHLY and CDR2 FYNNEI come from the germline V gene. The V and J ends lost 6 bases and 15 bases, in that order; junction bases with no gene match: 3.

The chain recombines TRBV30 with TRBJ2-2, with TRBD1 identical over 7 bases. With 5 bases clipped from V and 2 bases from J, the junction kept 8 bases outside the gene matches. This CDR3 contains 15 residues. Germline loops: CDR1 GTSNPN, CDR2 SVGIG (reference sequence). The CDR3 DNA reads TGTGCCTGGGGATCAGGGGGATATAACACCGGGGAGCTGTTTTTT. It codes for CAWGSGGYNTGELFF.

The sample holds one count of this clone. The chain links TRBV7-6 to TRBJ1-1, with a possible D match to TRBD1 (6 bases). The CDR3 contains 16 residues. Looked up from germline, CDR1 is SGHVS and CDR2 is FNYEAQ. V gave up 5 bases and J gave up 6 bases, with 22 bases separating them. CDR3 loop: CASSQSGGRLFAEAFF. The CDR3 DNA is TGTGCCAGCAGCCAGAGCGGGGGGCGCTTATTCGCTGAAGCTTTCTTT.

The chain uses TRBV7-9 and TRBJ2-7; possibly TRBD1 for D (5 bases). The germline V gene encodes CDR1 SEHNR and CDR2 FQNEAQ (reference sequence). There are 14 residues in the CDR3. V was pared by 1 base and J by 2 bases, with 9 bases between. The CDR3 loop reads CASSLGGKTYEQYF. The CDR3 DNA is TGTGCCAGCAGCTTAGGGGGCAAGACCTACGAGCAGTACTTC.

The chain couples TRBV5-4 to TRBJ2-7, with D possibly being TRBD1 (5 bases). Germline CDR1 reads SGHNT; CDR2 reads YYREEE (reference sequence). The CDR3 consists of 13 residues. Trimming stripped 5 bases from V and 1 base from J, with 10 bases between. CDR3 DNA: TGTGCCAGCAGGAGGAAGGGGTCCTACGAGCAGTACTTC. It codes for CASRRKGSYEQYF.